The text below deals with one TCR beta chain. Its antigen specificity is not known. It has no much larger one-base neighbor in the sample; base qualities were not kept. Interpreted using the paper, the time point label stands for: baseline before first vaccination. Samples from vaccinated people were obtained from the UK trials COV001 and COV002, which included a single-blind randomized controlled phase 2/3 trial of AZD1222 (ChAdOx1 nCoV-19) in healthy adults. For TCRbeta chain sequencing, PBMC samples from trial participants were taken at day 0 and at day 28 after the second dose. The CDR3 regions of human TCRbeta chains were analyzed by immunosequencing. The original methods were these. TCRs in the repertoires were compared against a reference library of SARS-CoV-2-specific TCRs that had been generated with the MIRA antigen-specificity platform. Breadth meant the fraction of unique TCRs that were SARS-CoV-2-associated, whereas depth meant the fraction of total T cells that were SARS-CoV-2-associated. Using the MIRA data, each spike-specific TCR was assigned both to the spike region to which the TCR was reactive and to a CD4 or CD8 class. Log10-transformed breadth and depth values were compared by one-way ANOVA with Sidak's multiple comparisons tests. TCRdb provides this immuneACCESS table in a form limited to in-frame rearrangements. Some clones are lacking; in checked studies, under half of them reflect an unresolved V gene, and why the rest are absent is not known. That table supplies the V and J calls and clone size; D and trimming were determined from the DNA. The sample includes about 110,000 clones, with around nine tenths observed a single time. The ten largest clones take up about 9.7% of the sample.

This entry is derived from a study of T cell responses to AZD1222 COVID-19 vaccine (dated by TCRdb to about 2021). Looking at the study overall: AZD1222 recipients given second doses at about 4 weeks or at about 12 weeks were pooled, since spike-specific TCR depth and breadth were not found to differ between the two schedules. Enrollment into the trials was organized by age into subgroups of 18-55, 56-69 and 70-plus years, and those subgroups contained roughly 160, 29 and 62 TCR-sequenced participants, respectively. TCR sequencing was performed for roughly 250 trial participants, of whom some 200 were given two doses of AZD1222 and around 26 were given two doses of MenACWY control vaccine. Broader findings and caveats from the paper: In the small 56-69-year group, the increase in depth fell short of significance, most likely because of low power. Epitopes outside the regions mutated in the B.1.351 and B.1.1.7 variants were reportedly recognized by nearly half of the unique spike-specific TCRs. Conclusions about previously exposed vaccinees are limited, since just 6 or 7 AZD1222 recipients were seropositive for SARS-CoV-2 at baseline. Vaccine-associated CD4 TCRs spanned the whole spike protein, with dominant responses in regions 160-218 and 743-854. Most participants were white British and females outnumbered males, and the authors suggested that clonal diversity may have been underestimated. No day 14 peak-response samples were available, so repertoires were characterized only after the peak T cell response. After two AZD1222 doses, spike-specific TCR breadth and depth were significantly higher than at day 0 and than in MenACWY recipients.

This TCR was recovered from an adult in good health. This material consisted of peripheral blood, taken on day 0 of AZD1222 vaccination.

The nucleotides are TGTGCCAGTAGTATCAGAGGGGAACGCGGTCAGCCCCAGCATTTT. Its protein is CASSIRGERGQPQHF. The sequence is built from TRBV19 and TRBJ1-5, with TRBD1 tentatively as D gene (5 bases match). The CDR3 measures 15 amino acids from cysteine to phenylalanine. Only CDR3 DNA is held: 45 bases, read in frame from base 1. CDR1 and CDR2 are read off the germline V gene (reference sequence) as LNHDA and SQIVND. V and J lose 3 bases and 6 bases, and a span of 15 bases separates them.